The 3 T cell receptor beta chains below come from one sample, sequenced in a study of T cells after yellow fever vaccination. TCRdb independently ran MiXCR on the 5' RACE reads; one entry per CDR3 protein. Of 300,000 to 400,000 distinct CDR3 sequences in the sample, around 4.1% were seen once. The specimen was PBMCs, collected 5 days after the yellow fever booster vaccination. The source of these receptors is a man between 18 and 35 years old who received the YFV17D yellow fever vaccine.

The gene calls are TRBV7-9 and TRBJ2-3; D ambiguous. Germline V gene lookup returns CDR1 SEHNR and CDR2 FQNEAQ (reference sequence). This CDR3 contains 12 residues. Trimming removed 5 bases at V and 6 bases at J, with 9 bases between. The CDR3 is CASSSITDTQYF. In DNA form, the CDR3 reads TGTGCCAGCAGCAGCATCACGGATACGCAGTATTTT.

This clonotype was seen only a few times. The rearrangement uses TRBV12-3 or TRBV12-4 and TRBJ1-1, with D hard to call. Deletions cut 4 bases from V and 5 bases from J, with 8 bases between. The CDR3 is made up of 12 amino acids. CDR3 sequence: CASSYGETEAFF. As DNA, the CDR3 is TGTGCCAGCAGTTATGGCGAGACTGAAGCTTTCTTT.

This clonotype was seen repeatedly, ten times or more. The genes are TRBV5-1 and TRBJ1-1; possibly TRBD1 for D (5 bases). The germline V gene encodes CDR1 SGHRS and CDR2 YFSETQ. This CDR3 comprises 11 residues. V lost 0 bases and J 12 bases, leaving 9 bases between the germline ends. The CDR3 DNA sequence: TGCGCCAGCAGCTTGGCTGGGGCGACTTTCTTT. Residues: CASSLAGATFF.